This is a list of T cell receptor beta chains from one sample in a study of T cell responses to AZD1222 COVID-19 vaccine. The repertoire was sequenced with immunoSEQ multiplex PCR; TCRdb's copy has only in-frame clones and lacks some. The sample lists roughly 140,000 clones, about 91% occurring once. Source: peripheral blood, taken on day 0 of AZD1222 vaccination. The receptors derive from an adult in good health. Both conserved end residues are part of each CDR3. The D gene is left open where the match is weak.

cdr3_aa,v_call,d_call
CASSPGRANYGYTF,TRBV9,NA
CASSLGPTSGSDTGELFF,TRBV7-6,TRBD2
CATNRGLAFNEQFF,TRBV2,TRBD2
CASSRTGAYNQPQHF,TRBV28,NA
CSASYGGPAEKLFF,TRBV20-1,NA
CASSSGTGQYF,TRBV28,TRBD1
CASSSDRSSYNEQFF,TRBV5-4,TRBD1
CASSRQGWETQYF,TRBV12-3/TRBV12-4,NA
CASSLRGPENYGYTF,TRBV27,NA
CASTVDNYGYTF,TRBV28,NA
CASSFGLPQHF,TRBV6-6,NA
CASSYSEEGQPQHF,TRBV6-6,NA
CASRTPPPMDSKQFF,TRBV27,NA
CASSSVTDNTQYF,TRBV5-1,NA
CASTEDRDYGYTF,TRBV6-9,NA
CASAKANTGELFF,TRBV12-3/TRBV12-4,NA
CASSTQRDFTTGANVLTF,TRBV7-9,TRBD2
CSTRQVLNTEAFF,TRBV29-1,NA
CASSLSSGQEFYGYTF,TRBV5-6,TRBD1
CASSQAPGAWMNTEAFF,TRBV4-3,NA
CASSSLSLYEQYF,TRBV28,NA
CASSLVQRPGETQYF,TRBV5-6,NA
CASRPSKSLLRNTGELFF,TRBV12-2,NA
CASSFGKGNDEQYF,TRBV11-3,NA
CASSWRGGGDEQFF,TRBV19,NA
CASSTGGTEAFF,TRBV13,TRBD1
CASTPTSGRFTDTQYF,TRBV19,TRBD2
CASSSPPDRVKETQYF,TRBV7-8,TRBD1
CAGAGAVNIQYF,TRBV18,NA
CASSAQNNEQFF,TRBV10-1,NA
CATSDLTDSNTGELFF,TRBV24-1,NA
CASSITPSWTDYGYTF,TRBV19,NA
CASSFNLRGGDTQYF,TRBV27,NA
CASSLGGGGGWQYGEQYF,TRBV7-2,NA
CASSIDGSGNEQFF,TRBV19,NA
CASSSPGGEKLFF,TRBV28,NA
CASSRLIFGRTDTQYF,TRBV27,NA
CASRTISGSIEFF,TRBV12-3/TRBV12-4,NA
CAWSGNHFLLDEQYF,TRBV30,NA
CASSPGYTEAFF,TRBV19,NA
CASSRRGDSLTDTQYF,TRBV3-1/TRBV3-2,NA
CASSLLMSGVQNTEAFF,TRBV19,NA
CASSLQGAFYEQYF,TRBV27,TRBD1
CASSFGLAGAKNIQYF,TRBV11-2,TRBD2
CAIKGTATNYGYTF,TRBV10-3,TRBD1
CASSYLGGTEAFF,TRBV6-5,NA
CASSLGFTGELFF,TRBV28,NA
CSVRVLAKATNEQFF,TRBV29-1,NA
CAGHRDRTANTEAFF,TRBV5-4,NA